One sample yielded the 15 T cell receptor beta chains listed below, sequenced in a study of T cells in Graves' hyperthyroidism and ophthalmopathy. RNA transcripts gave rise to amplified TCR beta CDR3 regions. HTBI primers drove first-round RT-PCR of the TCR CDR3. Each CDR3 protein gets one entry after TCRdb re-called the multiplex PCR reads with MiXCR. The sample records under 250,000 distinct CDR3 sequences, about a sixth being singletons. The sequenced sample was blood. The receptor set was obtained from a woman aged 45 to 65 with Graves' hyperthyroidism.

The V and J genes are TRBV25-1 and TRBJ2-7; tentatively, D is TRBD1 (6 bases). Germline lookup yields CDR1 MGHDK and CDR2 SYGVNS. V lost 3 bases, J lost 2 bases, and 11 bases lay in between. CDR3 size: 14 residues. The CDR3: CASSDGGQAYEQYF. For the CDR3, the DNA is TGTGCCAGCAGTGATGGGGGACAAGCCTACGAGCAGTACTTC.

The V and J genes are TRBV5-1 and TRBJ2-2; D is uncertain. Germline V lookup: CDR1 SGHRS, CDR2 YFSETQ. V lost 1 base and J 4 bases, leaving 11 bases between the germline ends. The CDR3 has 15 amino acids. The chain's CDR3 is CASSLSVSSTGELFF. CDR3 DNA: TGCGCCAGCAGCTTGTCTGTTAGTAGCACCGGGGAGCTGTTTTTT.

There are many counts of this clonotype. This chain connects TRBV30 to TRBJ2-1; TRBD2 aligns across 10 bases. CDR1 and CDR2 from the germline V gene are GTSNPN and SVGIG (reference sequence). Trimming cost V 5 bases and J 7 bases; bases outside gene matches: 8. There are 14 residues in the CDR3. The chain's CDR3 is CAWSWLAGVNEQFF. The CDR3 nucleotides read TGTGCCTGGTCGTGGCTAGCGGGAGTGAATGAGCAGTTCTTC.

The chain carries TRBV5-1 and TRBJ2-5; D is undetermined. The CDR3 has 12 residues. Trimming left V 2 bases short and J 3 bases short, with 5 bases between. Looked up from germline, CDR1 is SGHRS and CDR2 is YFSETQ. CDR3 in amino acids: CASSFQEETQYF. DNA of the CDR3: TGCGCCAGCAGCTTCCAGGAAGAGACCCAGTACTTC.

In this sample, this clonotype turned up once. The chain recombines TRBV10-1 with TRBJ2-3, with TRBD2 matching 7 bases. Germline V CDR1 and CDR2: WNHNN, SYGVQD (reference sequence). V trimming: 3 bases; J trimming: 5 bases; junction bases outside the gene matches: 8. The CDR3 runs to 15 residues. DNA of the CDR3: TGCGCCAGCAGTGATGGCGGGAGCATCGGAGATACGCAGTATTTT. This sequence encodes CASSDGGSIGDTQYF.

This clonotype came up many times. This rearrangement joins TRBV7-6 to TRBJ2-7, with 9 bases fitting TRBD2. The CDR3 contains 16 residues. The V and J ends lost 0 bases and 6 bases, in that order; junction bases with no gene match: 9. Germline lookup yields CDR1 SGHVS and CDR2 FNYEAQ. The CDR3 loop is CASSLARIAGESEQYF. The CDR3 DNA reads TGTGCCAGCAGCTTAGCGCGCATAGCGGGAGAGTCCGAGCAGTACTTC.

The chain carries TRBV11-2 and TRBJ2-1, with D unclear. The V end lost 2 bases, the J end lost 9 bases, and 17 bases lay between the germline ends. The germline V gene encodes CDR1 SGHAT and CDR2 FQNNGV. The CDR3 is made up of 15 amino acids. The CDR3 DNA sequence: TGTGCCAGCAGCTTAACAGTCGGCACCCAAGGTGAGCAGTTCTTC. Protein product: CASSLTVGTQGEQFF.

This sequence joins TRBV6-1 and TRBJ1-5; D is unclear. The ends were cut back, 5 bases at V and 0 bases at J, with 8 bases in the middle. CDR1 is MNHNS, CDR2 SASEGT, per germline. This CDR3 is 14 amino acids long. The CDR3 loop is CASSPRHSNQPQHF. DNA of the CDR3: TGTGCCAGCAGTCCCCGTCATAGCAATCAGCCCCAGCATTTT.

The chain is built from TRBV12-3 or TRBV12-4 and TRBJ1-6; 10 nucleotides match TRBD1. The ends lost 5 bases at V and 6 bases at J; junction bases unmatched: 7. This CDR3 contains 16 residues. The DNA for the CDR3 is TGTGCCAGCAGTCATAAGACAGGGGGCCGTAATTCACCCCTCCACTTT. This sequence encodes CASSHKTGGRNSPLHF.

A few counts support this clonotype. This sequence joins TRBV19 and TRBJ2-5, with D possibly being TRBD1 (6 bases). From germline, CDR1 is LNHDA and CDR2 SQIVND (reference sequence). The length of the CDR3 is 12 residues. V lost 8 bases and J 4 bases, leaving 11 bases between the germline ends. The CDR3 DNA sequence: TGTGCCAGTGGTGGGGGCCGAGAGACCCAGTACTTC. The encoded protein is CASGGGRETQYF.

The CDR3 nucleotides are TGTGCCAGCAGTGAAGCAACCGGGCAGTTCTTC. This sequence encodes CASSEATGQFF. The chain links TRBV2 to TRBJ2-1; the D is unclear. Germline-derived CDR1 and CDR2 are SNHLY and FYNNEI. The CDR3 covers 11 residues. V lost 0 bases to trimming and J lost 12 bases, with 6 bases between them. Full variable domain (missing parts from reference TRBV2 and TRBJ2-1): EPEVTQTPSHQVTQMGQEVILRCVPISNHLYFYWYRQILGQKVEFLVSFYNNEISEKSEIFDDQFSVERPDGSNFTLKIRSTKLEDSAMYFCASSEATGQFFGPGTRLTVL.

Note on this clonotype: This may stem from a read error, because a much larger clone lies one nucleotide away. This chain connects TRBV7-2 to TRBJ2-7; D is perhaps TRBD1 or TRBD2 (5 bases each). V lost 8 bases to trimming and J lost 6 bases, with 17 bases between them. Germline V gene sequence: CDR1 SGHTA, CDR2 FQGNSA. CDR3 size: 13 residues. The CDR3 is CASGPGSGREQYF. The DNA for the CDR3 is TGTGCCAGCGGCCCGGGCTCGGGGCGCGAGCAGTACTTC.

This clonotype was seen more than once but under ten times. The CDR3 loop reads CASTYTGFGETQYF. CDR3 coding DNA: TGTGCCAGCACATACACAGGGTTTGGGGAGACCCAGTACTTC. V is TRBV28 and J is TRBJ2-5; D is perhaps TRBD1 (6 bases). Trimming stripped 7 bases from V and 5 bases from J, with 17 bases between. Looked up from germline, CDR1 is MDHEN and CDR2 is SYDVKM. This CDR3 has 14 amino acids.

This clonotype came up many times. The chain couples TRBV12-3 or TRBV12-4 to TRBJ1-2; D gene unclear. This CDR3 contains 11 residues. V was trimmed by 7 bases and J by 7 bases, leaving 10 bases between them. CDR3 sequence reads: CASTLGGGYTF. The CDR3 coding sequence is TGTGCCAGCACCTTAGGAGGTGGCTACACCTTC.

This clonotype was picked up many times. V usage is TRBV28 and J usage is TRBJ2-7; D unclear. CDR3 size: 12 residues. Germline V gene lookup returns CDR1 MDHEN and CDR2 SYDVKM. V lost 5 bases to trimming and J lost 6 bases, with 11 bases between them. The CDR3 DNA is TGTGCCAGCAGTGGCATAACGGGCGAGCAGTACTTC. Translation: CASSGITGEQYF. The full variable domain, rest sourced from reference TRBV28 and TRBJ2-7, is DVKVTQSSRYLVKRTGEKVFLECVQDMDHENMFWYRQDPGLGLRLIYFSYDVKMKEKGDIPEGYSVSREKKERFSLILESASTNQTSMYLCASSGITGEQYFGPGTRLTVT.